The source of this T cell receptor beta chain is a study of blood T cell repertoires in COVID-19 (dated by TCRdb to 2020 to 2021). General notes on the study: Collaborator samples came from the United States, Italy and Spain and covered acute and convalescent phases of COVID-19. Nearly every sample came with metadata listing a de-identified subject ID, COVID-19 status, age in years and sex. The samples were drawn from two sources: the first 160 participants of the ongoing ImmuneRACE study, and fewer than 1,500 subjects contributed by 6 global collaborators. The material from the prospective study consisted of cDNA or gDNA derived from T cells, B-cell-depleted T cells, or PBMCs. The repertoires were made available in a free public database intended to serve as a resource for research on the immune response to SARS-CoV-2. Where available, HLA class I and class II types were obtained from metadata supplied by the sample provider rather than from assay-based typing. Subjects who had been exposed to COVID-19, were actively infected with it, or had recovered from it provided the deeply sampled blood TCRbeta repertoires that made up the dataset.

TCRbeta CDR3 regions were amplified from genomic DNA using the immunoSEQ Assay, a bias-controlled multiplex PCR. In the paper's pipeline: Within the assay, amplification of reference gene primers was used to estimate how many nucleated cells each sample contained. To quantify the absolute abundance of each unique TCRbeta CDR3 rearrangement, sequence reads were collapsed and filtered. For each sample, productive Simpson clonality was calculated as the square root of Simpson's diversity index across productive rearrangements. Here the immuneACCESS table is served through TCRdb, limited to in-frame sequences with V and J called. Missing clones are a known gap in these copies; in checked studies unresolved V genes cover under half, and the rest lacks a known reason. That table is the source of V, J and clone size, and D and trimming were worked out from the DNA. In this sample the table shows approximately 45,000 clones, 75% to 90% of which occur a single time. The biggest ten clones account for 4.5% to 5% of the sample.

V is pruned by 5 bases and J by 4 bases, leaving 10 bases of the junction without a gene match. Its CDR3 holds 16 amino acids, cysteine through phenylalanine. The kept DNA is CDR3 alone, 48 bases in frame from the first base. The germline V gene gives CDR1 as KGHSH and CDR2 as LQKENI. Whole blood was collected in K2EDTA tubes by collaborating institutions according to the institutions' own protocols. For TCRbeta analysis, collaborator samples were shipped as frozen whole blood, as isolated PBMCs, or as DNA extracted from either sample type. As regards this clone: The antigen it recognizes is unknown. Within one base of it there is no much larger clone, and no base qualities were kept.

What the authors observed across the whole study: The quantity of clinical and demographic metadata differed by source and by participant and was supplied without curation.

The sequencing sample was made of peripheral blood. The rearrangement combines TRBV18 with TRBJ1-1; 10 middle bases align to TRBD1. The TCR comes from a human donor in a cohort sampled during active COVID-19. The sequenced DNA: TGTGCCAGCTCAGACGGGACAGGGGTTCGTAGCACTGAAGCTTTCTTT. Its protein reads: CASSDGTGVRSTEAFF.